This T cell receptor (beta chain) comes out of a study of cytomegalovirus exposure and HLA in healthy donors. The PCR used 60 Vbeta and 13 Jbeta primers. The protocol was immunoSEQ multiplex PCR, while the TCRdb copy is restricted to in-frame clones and leaves out a portion. The repertoire holds under 200,000 clones, with nearly 80% as singletons. Worth noting for this clone: The antigen is not known.

Study-level findings and limits: The authors judged a highly shared variant cluster likely a sequencing artifact.

The sequence was obtained from a woman aged 25 to 39 in good health and CMV-seropositive. Material: PBMCs.

The chain's CDR3 is CASSPRTGGSQYF. For the CDR3, the DNA is TGTGCCAGCAGCCCTAGGACAGGAGGATCTCAGTACTTC. J is TRBJ2-5 and V is TRBV7-6; 7 bases line up with TRBD1. CDR1 and CDR2 (germline): SGHVS, FNYEAQ. After removal of 5 bases from V and 11 bases from J, the junction contained 11 bases not matched to a gene. The CDR3 sequence is 13 residues long.